This T cell receptor (beta chain) comes out of a study of OX40 agonist ivuxolimab in advanced cancers. Looking at the study overall: Eligibility rules accepted prior anti-PD-1, anti-PD-L1 or anti-CTLA-4 therapy, and 40% to 50% had some. Broader study findings: Among some nonresponders, normalized T-cell clonal expansion was also low.

The germline V and J ends were trimmed by 0 bases and 4 bases, with 9 bases remaining between them. CDR3 length: 14 amino acids. Germline V CDR1 and CDR2: MNHNY, SVGAGI (reference sequence). Some clones are missing from TCRdb's copy, which holds only in-frame ones; the method was immunoSEQ multiplex PCR. The sample lists around 100,000 clones, about 92% seen once, with around 0.3% in the top ten. To note about this clone: The antigen is unknown.

The source material was CD4+ or CD8+ T cells sorted from blood, sampled in a trial of the OX40 agonist ivuxolimab. This sequence joins TRBV6-6 and TRBJ1-1, with a possible D match to TRBD1 (5 bases). The source is an adult with an advanced solid tumor such as melanoma, head and neck, liver or kidney cancer. As DNA, the CDR3 is TGTGCCAGCAGTTACTCGATCGGGGGCACTGAAGCTTTCTTT. This codes for CASSYSIGGTEAFF.